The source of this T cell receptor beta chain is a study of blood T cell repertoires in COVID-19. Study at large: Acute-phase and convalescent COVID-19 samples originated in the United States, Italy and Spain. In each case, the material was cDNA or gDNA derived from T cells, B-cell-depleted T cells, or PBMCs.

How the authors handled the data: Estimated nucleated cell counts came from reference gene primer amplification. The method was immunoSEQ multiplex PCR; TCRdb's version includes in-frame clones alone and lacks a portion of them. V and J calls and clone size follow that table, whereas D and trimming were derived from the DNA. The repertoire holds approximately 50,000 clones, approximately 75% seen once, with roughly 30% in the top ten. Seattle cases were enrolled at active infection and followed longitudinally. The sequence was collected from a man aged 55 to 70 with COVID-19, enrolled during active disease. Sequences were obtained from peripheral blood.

This chain's CDR3 is CASSPWQGTDTQYF. CDR3 bases: TGTGCCAGCAGCCCCTGGCAGGGCACAGATACGCAGTATTTT. The J gene is TRBJ2-3, the V gene TRBV14; D gene unclear. V was cut by 4 bases and J by 1 base, with 9 bases left in between. The CDR3 has 14 amino acids. Per germline, CDR1 SGHDN and CDR2 FVKESK.